This passage covers 8 T cell receptor beta chains from one sample sequenced in a study of tumour-infiltrating T cells in Burkitt lymphoma. Libraries were prepared by immunoSEQ multiplex PCR; TCRdb keeps only in-frame clonotypes and omits some of them. The sample shows over a thousand clones, more than 40% of them seen only once. The sequencing sample was made of tumor tissue. These receptors came from a human donor with Burkitt lymphoma.

The chain has TRBV9 and TRBJ2-7; 8 bases are a match to TRBD1. The CDR3 length is 14 residues. The ends lost 2 bases at V and 4 bases at J; junction bases unmatched: 5. Germline CDR1 reads SGDLS; CDR2 reads YYNGEE. In DNA, the CDR3 is TGTGCCAGCAGCGTCCGGGACAGGTCGTACGAGCAGTACTTC. Amino acids: CASSVRDRSYEQYF.

The V and J genes are TRBV7-2 and TRBJ2-2; D uncertain. V lost 2 bases to trimming and J lost 6 bases, with 10 bases between them. The CDR3 covers 14 residues. Germline CDR1 reads SGHTA; CDR2 reads FQGNSA. The CDR3 nucleotides read TGTGCCAGCAGCTTACAGAGGTTAGCCGGGGAGCTGTTTTTT. Translated: CASSLQRLAGELFF.

This chain connects TRBV19 to TRBJ2-7; D may match TRBD1 or TRBD2 (5 bases each). CDR3 length: 14 amino acids. Looked up from germline, CDR1 is LNHDA and CDR2 is SQIVND (reference sequence). The V and J ends lost 5 bases and 5 bases respectively, with 16 bases between them. The CDR3 DNA reads TGTGCCAGTAGTTGGCGGAAGGGGAGTGACGAGCAGTACTTC. Translating it yields CASSWRKGSDEQYF.

The rearrangement uses TRBV4-3 and TRBJ2-5; 8 bases match TRBD2. Germline V gene lookup returns CDR1 LGHNA and CDR2 YSLEER. Germline trimming cut 1 base from V and 4 bases from J; bases unmatched to any gene: 8. This CDR3 has 16 amino acids. Here the CDR3 DNA reads TGCGCCAGCAGCCAAGTCGGACTAGCCGGAGGAGAGACCCAGTACTTC. It yields the protein CASSQVGLAGGETQYF.

J is TRBJ1-1 and V is TRBV30; 7 bases are shared with TRBD1. CDR1 is GTSNPN, CDR2 SVGIG, per germline (reference sequence). Losses at the gene ends were 2 bases for V and 7 bases for J; bases not matched to a gene: 4. The CDR3 has 12 amino acids. The CDR3 region is CAWSPGTVEAFF. The CDR3 DNA is TGTGCCTGGAGTCCCGGGACAGTTGAAGCTTTCTTT.

In this sample, this clone turned up a few times. This chain joins TRBV4-3 and TRBJ2-3; D is ambiguous. The germline V and J ends were trimmed by 0 bases and 7 bases, with 11 bases remaining between them. The CDR3 spans 14 residues. CDR1 is LGHNA, CDR2 YSLEER, per germline. In nucleotides, the CDR3 is TGCGCCAGCAGCCAAGATCAGTATCTGAATACGCAGTATTTT. It yields the protein CASSQDQYLNTQYF.

The table lists this clone with a count of one. One end of the junction does not line up with germline, which may come from a read error. The CDR3 coding sequence is TGTGCCAGCAGCCTATTCAGGGGGAGGATGAACACTGAAGTTTTCTTT. Protein product: CASSLFRGRMNTEVFF. The gene calls are TRBV7-8 and TRBJ1-1; 7 bases are shared with TRBD1. CDR1 and CDR2 from the germline V gene are SGHVS and FQNEAQ. The CDR3 contains 16 residues.

The chain has TRBV7-9 and TRBJ2-5; TRBD1 might be the D (6 bases). The CDR3 totals 15 residues. Germline V gene lookup returns CDR1 SEHNR and CDR2 FQNEAQ (reference sequence). V shed 2 bases and J shed 5 bases, with 15 bases lying between them. The CDR3 reads CASSLRLGAEETQYF. DNA for the CDR3: TGTGCCAGCAGCTTACGTTTGGGGGCCGAGGAGACCCAGTACTTC. The full variable domain, rest sourced from reference TRBV7-9 and TRBJ2-5, is DTGVSQNPRHKITKRGQNVTFRCDPISEHNRLYWYRQTLGQGPEFLTYFQNEAQLEKSRLLSDRFSAERPKGSFSTLEIQRTEQGDSAMYLCASSLRLGAEETQYFGPGTRLLVL.